The TCR beta chain under discussion was sequenced for a study of breast tumors, draining lymph nodes, adjacent tissues. Study findings and constraints: Tumor T cell lymph node origin was a supported hypothesis, not proven. Compared with basal-like, luminal-like tumors shared significantly more repertoire with nontumor tissue.

MiXCR, run by TCRdb on the multiplex PCR reads, gives a single entry per CDR3 protein. Here the sample spans 200,000 or so distinct CDR3 sequences, around a third being singletons. The V gene lost 2 bases and the J gene lost 6 bases, with 11 bases spanning the gap. This CDR3 is 14 amino acids long. In germline, CDR1 is LNHNV, CDR2 YYDKDF (reference sequence). Breast cancer patients provided tissue from their axillary draining lymph nodes. As to this clonotype: The antigen remains unidentified.

The sample taken for sequencing was axillary lymph node tissue. This receptor was identified in a female donor with breast cancer. Some clones in this sample may be carry-over from other donors' samples. V usage is TRBV15 and J usage is TRBJ2-1, with D perhaps assigned TRBD1 or TRBD2 (5 bases each). DNA for the CDR3: TGTGCCACCAGCAGAACGAGGGACGGCAATGAGCAGTTCTTC. Its translation: CATSRTRDGNEQFF.